This entry lists 28 T cell receptor beta chains sequenced from one sample in a study of cytomegalovirus exposure and HLA in healthy donors (dated by TCRdb to about 2017). Library construction relied on the immunoSEQ multiplex PCR assay. For the multiplex PCR, a mixture combining 60 forward primers for TCR Vbeta segments and 13 reverse primers for TCR Jbeta segments was used. The clones in this table, taken by TCRdb from immuneACCESS, are in-frame only. Not every clone is retained; where verified, under half of the shortfall comes from an unresolved V gene, and the cause of the rest is unknown. For this sample there are tens of thousands of clones; roughly 79% appear just once. Around 3.8% of the sample lies in the top ten. Sample: PBMCs. The source of these receptors is a woman aged 40 to 55 in good health and CMV-seronegative.

This clone was seen only a few times. The gene calls are TRBV5-6 and TRBJ2-2, with D tentatively TRBD1 (5 bases). The CDR3 runs to 15 residues. Germline assignment: CDR1 SGHDT and CDR2 YYEEEE. Trimming took off 3 bases at V and 7 bases at J, with 16 bases between the two ends. The CDR3 nucleotides are TGTGCCAGCAGCTCGCTCCGCAGGGTTGGCGGGGAGCTGTTTTTT. Protein product: CASSSLRRVGGELFF.

V gene TRBV5-1 combines with J gene TRBJ2-2; D call uncertain. There are 15 residues in the CDR3. Germline CDR1 and CDR2: SGHRS and YFSETQ. The V gene lost 0 bases and the J gene lost 8 bases, with 14 bases spanning the gap. The CDR3 here is CASSLDPEPLGELFF. The CDR3 DNA reads TGCGCCAGCAGCTTGGACCCGGAGCCTTTGGGGGAGCTGTTTTTT.

This clone was found a few times. This sequence joins TRBV5-4 and TRBJ2-5; TRBD2 matches at 10 bases. This CDR3 region has 15 residues. Germline V lookup: CDR1 SGHNT, CDR2 YYREEE (reference sequence). J gave up 5 bases and V 0 bases, and 4 bases lay outside the gene matches. The CDR3 protein is CASSLGAGGKETQYF. In DNA, the CDR3 is TGTGCCAGCAGCTTGGGAGCGGGGGGGAAGGAGACCCAGTACTTC.

V usage is TRBV11-2 and J usage is TRBJ2-2; D remains unclear. With 2 bases removed from V and 6 bases from J, the gap between germline ends came to 7 bases. Germline CDR1 SGHAT, CDR2 FQNNGV. CDR3 length equals 13 residues. Here the CDR3 reads CASSLFVSGELFF. CDR3 nucleotides: TGTGCCAGCAGCTTATTTGTCTCCGGGGAGCTGTTTTTT.

This clone appeared once. The V and J genes are TRBV5-1 and TRBJ2-6; tentative D call: TRBD2 (5 bases). Trimming cost V 5 bases and J 0 bases, with 9 bases left between them. This CDR3 has 15 residues. Germline V CDR1 and CDR2: SGHRS, YFSETQ. The CDR3 sequence is CASRFGDSGANVLTF. The CDR3 bases are TGCGCCAGCAGGTTCGGGGACTCTGGGGCCAACGTCCTGACTTTC.

This clone came up once. The rearrangement links TRBV19 to TRBJ1-2, with 7 bases matching TRBD1. This CDR3 is built from 16 residues. With V trimmed by 5 bases and J by 0 bases, 9 bases remained unmatched. The germline V gene encodes CDR1 LNHDA and CDR2 SQIVND (reference sequence). Here the CDR3 reads CASSLTGFGTNYGYTF. CDR3 DNA sequence: TGTGCCAGTAGTTTGACAGGGTTTGGGACTAACTATGGCTACACCTTC.

The V and J genes are TRBV2 and TRBJ1-4, with 8 bases identical to TRBD1. Germline V gene data show CDR1 as SNHLY and CDR2 as FYNNEI. The CDR3 sequence is 15 residues long. With V trimmed by 6 bases and J by 7 bases, 10 bases remained unmatched. CDR3 in amino acids: CASREQGAGGEKLFF. The CDR3 nucleotides are TGTGCCAGCAGGGAGCAGGGGGCAGGGGGTGAAAAACTGTTTTTT.

The chain couples TRBV18 to TRBJ1-1; D not resolved. The V end lost 5 bases, the J end lost 4 bases, and 20 bases lay between the germline ends. CDR3 length: 16 amino acids. In germline, CDR1 is KGHSH, CDR2 LQKENI. Here the CDR3 reads CASSDTGGVGLTEAFF. CDR3 sequence (DNA): TGTGCCAGCTCAGATACTGGCGGGGTTGGGCTCACTGAAGCTTTCTTT. Full variable domain (outside the CDR3, taken from reference TRBV18 and TRBJ1-1): NAGVMQNPRHLVRRRGQEARLRCSPMKGHSHVYWYRQLPEEGLKFMVYLQKENIIDESGMPKERFSAEFPKEGPSILRIQQVVRGDSAAYFCASSDTGGVGLTEAFFGQGTRLTVV.

V is TRBV18 and J is TRBJ2-7; 7 nucleotides line up with TRBD1. The CDR3 totals 14 residues. V shed 3 bases and J 2 bases; nucleotides not matched to a gene: 4. The germline V gene encodes CDR1 KGHSH and CDR2 LQKENI. CDR3 nucleotide sequence: TGTGCCAGCTCACCGGACAGGCGGACCTACGAGCAGTACTTC. As protein: CASSPDRRTYEQYF. The entire variable domain, with the rest obtained from reference TRBV18 and TRBJ2-7, is as follows: NAGVMQNPRHLVRRRGQEARLRCSPMKGHSHVYWYRQLPEEGLKFMVYLQKENIIDESGMPKERFSAEFPKEGPSILRIQQVVRGDSAAYFCASSPDRRTYEQYFGPGTRLTVT.

V usage is TRBV19 and J usage is TRBJ2-7, with D tentatively TRBD2 (5 bases). Germline CDR1 reads LNHDA; CDR2 reads SQIVND (reference sequence). The CDR3 spans 14 residues. With 4 bases removed from V and 1 base from J, the gap between germline ends came to 11 bases. The CDR3 spells CASSTGRDSYEQYF. Written as DNA, the CDR3 is TGTGCCAGTAGTACCGGACGGGATTCCTACGAGCAGTACTTC.

The rearrangement links TRBV7-9 to TRBJ1-1, with D tentatively TRBD1 (5 bases). CDR1 and CDR2 from the germline V gene are SEHNR and FQNEAQ (reference sequence). CDR3 length: 14 amino acids. Trimming removed 3 bases at V and 1 base at J, with 9 bases between. The CDR3, as DNA: TGTGCCAGCAGCTTTAGGGGAGGGAACACTGAAGCTTTCTTT. It yields the protein CASSFRGGNTEAFF.

V is TRBV4-2 and J is TRBJ2-1; 8 bases fit TRBD2. Germline V gene lookup returns CDR1 LGHNA and CDR2 YNFKEQ. V trimming: 0 bases; J trimming: 15 bases; junction bases outside the gene matches: 4. This CDR3 is built from 12 residues. The CDR3 coding sequence is TGTGCCAGCAGCCAAGATCGGGGGGGCTTGTTCTTC. Its protein is CASSQDRGGLFF.

This clone has a single count. This chain joins TRBV19 and TRBJ2-3; 9 bases line up with TRBD2. Trimming at V came to 5 bases and at J to 4 bases, leaving 10 bases not matched to a gene. This CDR3 is built from 16 residues. Germline V gives CDR1 LNHDA, CDR2 SQIVND (reference sequence). The CDR3 region has the DNA TGTGCCAGTAGTCGACCGGGACTAGCTTTCCCAGATACGCAGTATTTT. It yields the protein CASSRPGLAFPDTQYF.

J is TRBJ2-6 and V is TRBV7-6, with 7 bases aligning to TRBD2. The CDR3 covers 17 residues. Germline CDR1 and CDR2: SGHVS and FNYEAQ. Losses at the gene ends were 6 bases for V and 1 base for J; bases not matched to a gene: 9. CDR3 region: CASSIGGFSSGANVLTF. In nucleotides, the CDR3 is TGTGCCAGCAGTATCGGGGGGTTCTCATCTGGGGCCAACGTCCTGACTTTC.

The chain couples TRBV4-3 to TRBJ2-7; TRBD2 agrees at 8 bases. V dropped 0 bases and J dropped 4; count of bases not matched to a gene: 5. In germline, CDR1 is LGHNA, CDR2 YSLEER. The CDR3 sequence is 15 residues long. CDR3 nucleotide sequence: TGCGCCAGCAGCCAAGAGCGGGGGGCCGGGTACGAGCAGTACTTC. This gives the protein CASSQERGAGYEQYF.

The rearrangement uses TRBV16 and TRBJ1-5; TRBD1 matches at 7 bases. CDR3 size: 16 residues. Losses at the gene ends were 2 bases for V and 0 bases for J; bases not matched to a gene: 4. Germline-derived CDR1 and CDR2 are KGHSY and FQNENV. As DNA, the CDR3 is TGTGCCAGCAGCCAACGGGACAGCGATAGCAATCAGCCCCAGCATTTT. Protein product: CASSQRDSDSNQPQHF.

This sequence joins TRBV6-1 and TRBJ2-6, with D perhaps matching TRBD1 (5 bases). V gave up 2 bases and J gave up 1 base, with 12 bases separating them. The CDR3 totals 17 residues. CDR1 MNHNS and CDR2 SASEGT come from the germline V gene. CDR3 sequence (DNA): TGTGCCAGCAGTGAACCAGGGTTGTCATCTGGGGCCAACGTCCTGACTTTC. It codes for CASSEPGLSSGANVLTF.

The V gene is TRBV12-5, the J gene TRBJ2-7; D gene ambiguous. V lost 3 bases to trimming and J lost 4 bases, with 10 bases between them. This CDR3 is 13 amino acids long. CDR1 is LGHNT and CDR2 is FRNRAP in the germline V gene. CDR3 DNA sequence: TGTGCTAGTGGTTTTGGTGCTAGTTACGAGCAGTACTTC. Residues: CASGFGASYEQYF.

This clone was counted between two and nine times. The gene calls are TRBV6-1 and TRBJ2-1; TRBD1 aligns across 9 bases. The trim removed 11 bases at V and 16 bases at J, leaving 18 bases unmatched. Germline assignment: CDR1 MNHNS and CDR2 SASEGT. This CDR3 contains 13 residues. CDR3 sequence reads: CAVLPLWTGVSFF. In DNA, the CDR3 is TGTGCCGTACTACCCCTTTGGACAGGGGTAAGCTTCTTC.

The chain recombines TRBV13 with TRBJ2-7; D perhaps matches TRBD2 (5 bases). Trimming cost V 2 bases and J 0 bases, with 5 bases left between them. This CDR3 is built from 13 residues. CDR1 PRHDT and CDR2 FYEKMQ come from the germline V gene (reference sequence). CDR3 sequence (DNA): TGTGCCAGCAGCTTACGGGGCTCCTACGAGCAGTACTTC. Its protein product is CASSLRGSYEQYF.

The genes are TRBV19 and TRBJ2-2; no firm D call. Per germline, CDR1 LNHDA and CDR2 SQIVND (reference sequence). The V end lost 4 bases, the J end lost 1 base, and 10 bases lay between the germline ends. The CDR3 is made up of 15 amino acids. The CDR3 region is CASSTARGNTGELFF. In DNA, the CDR3 is TGTGCCAGTAGTACCGCCAGAGGGAACACCGGGGAGCTGTTTTTT. Variable domain in full (rest from reference TRBV19 and TRBJ2-2): DGGITQSPKYLFRKEGQNVTLSCEQNLNHDAMYWYRQDPGQGLRLIYYSQIVNDFQKGDIAEGYSVSREKKESFPLTVTSAQKNPTAFYLCASSTARGNTGELFFGEGSRLTVL.

This chain uses TRBV4-1 with TRBJ1-1, with TRBD1 identical over 7 bases. J was trimmed by 4 bases and V by 0 bases; bases with no gene match: 8. The germline V gene has CDR1 MGHRA and CDR2 YSYEKL. CDR3 size: 16 residues. CDR3 residues: CASSQERRGRGTEAFF. In DNA form, the CDR3 reads TGCGCCAGCAGCCAAGAGAGAAGGGGGCGGGGCACTGAAGCTTTCTTT.

The chain links TRBV19 to TRBJ2-1, with D hard to call. The CDR3 spans 12 residues. The germline V gene has CDR1 LNHDA and CDR2 SQIVND (reference sequence). V shed 7 bases and J shed 6 bases, with 10 bases lying between them. This CDR3 is CASTTQSNEQFF. The CDR3 nucleotides are TGTGCCAGTACCACACAGTCCAATGAGCAGTTCTTC.

The gene calls are TRBV7-9 and TRBJ1-6; 7 bases are shared with TRBD1. The trim removed 3 bases at V and 9 bases at J, leaving 14 bases unmatched. CDR1 is SEHNR, CDR2 FQNEAQ, per germline (reference sequence). The CDR3 is 17 amino acids. CDR3 region: CASSFPAQQGRSSPLHF. The CDR3 nucleotides read TGTGCCAGCAGCTTCCCAGCCCAACAGGGGAGGAGTTCACCCCTCCACTTT. The variable domain in full, completed from reference TRBV7-9 and TRBJ1-6, reads DTGVSQNPRHKITKRGQNVTFRCDPISEHNRLYWYRQTLGQGPEFLTYFQNEAQLEKSRLLSDRFSAERPKGSFSTLEIQRTEQGDSAMYLCASSFPAQQGRSSPLHFGNGTRLTVT.

The chain joins TRBV27 to TRBJ2-2, with D perhaps TRBD1 (6 bases). CDR1 and CDR2 (germline): MNHEY, SMNVEV (reference sequence). Trimming took 2 bases from V and 3 from J, leaving 10 bases between them. The CDR3 runs 15 residues. CDR3 amino acids: CASSLEQGYTGELFF. CDR3 coding DNA: TGTGCCAGCAGTTTAGAACAGGGATACACCGGGGAGCTGTTTTTT.

V usage is TRBV5-1 and J usage is TRBJ1-6; D gene ambiguous. Per germline, CDR1 SGHRS and CDR2 YFSETQ. The V end was cut by 0 bases, the J end by 7 bases, with 8 bases between. CDR3 size: 14 residues. The CDR3 DNA reads as TGCGCCAGCAGCTTGGTGCAGGAAAATTCACCCCTCCACTTT. Its translation is CASSLVQENSPLHF.

This sequence joins TRBV28 and TRBJ2-3, with D tentatively TRBD2 (5 bases). The CDR3 has 13 residues. CDR1 is MDHEN, CDR2 SYDVKM, per germline. Trimming shortened V by 2 bases and J by 7 bases, and 10 bases separated the two germline ends. The CDR3 loop reads CASSLRGENTQYF. The DNA of the CDR3 is TGTGCCAGCAGTTTACGGGGAGAGAATACGCAGTATTTT. The variable domain in full, with the rest retrieved from reference TRBV28 and TRBJ2-3, is DVKVTQSSRYLVKRTGEKVFLECVQDMDHENMFWYRQDPGLGLRLIYFSYDVKMKEKGDIPEGYSVSREKKERFSLILESASTNQTSMYLCASSLRGENTQYFGPGTRLTVL.

The chain uses TRBV2 and TRBJ1-5, with D uncertain. Germline-derived CDR1 and CDR2 are SNHLY and FYNNEI. Between the trimmed V and J ends, which lost 3 bases and 0 bases, there was a span of 9 bases. CDR3 length: 15 amino acids. The CDR3 DNA sequence: TGTGCCAGCAGTGATATGGCAGGTAGCAATCAGCCCCAGCATTTT. This translates into CASSDMAGSNQPQHF.